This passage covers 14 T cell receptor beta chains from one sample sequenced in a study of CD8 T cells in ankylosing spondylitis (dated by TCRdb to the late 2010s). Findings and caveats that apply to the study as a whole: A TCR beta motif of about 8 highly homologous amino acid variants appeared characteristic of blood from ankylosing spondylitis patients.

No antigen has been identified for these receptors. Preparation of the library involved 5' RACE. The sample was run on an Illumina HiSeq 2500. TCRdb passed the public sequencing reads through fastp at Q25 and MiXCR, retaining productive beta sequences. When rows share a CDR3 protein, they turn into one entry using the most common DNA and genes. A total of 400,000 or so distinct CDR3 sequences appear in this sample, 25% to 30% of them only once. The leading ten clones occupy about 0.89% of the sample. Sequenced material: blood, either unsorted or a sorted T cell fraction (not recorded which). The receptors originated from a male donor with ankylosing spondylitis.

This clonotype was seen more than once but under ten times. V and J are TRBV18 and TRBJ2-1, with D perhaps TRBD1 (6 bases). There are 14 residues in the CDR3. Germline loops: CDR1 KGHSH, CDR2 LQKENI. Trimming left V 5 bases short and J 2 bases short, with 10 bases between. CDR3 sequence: CASSTSGAYNEQFF. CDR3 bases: TGTGCCAGCTCAACCTCAGGGGCCTACAATGAGCAGTTCTTC.

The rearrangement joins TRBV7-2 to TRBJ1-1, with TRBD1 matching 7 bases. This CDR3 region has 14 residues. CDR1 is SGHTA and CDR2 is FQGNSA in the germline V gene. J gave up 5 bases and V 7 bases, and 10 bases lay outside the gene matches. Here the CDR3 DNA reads TGTGCCAGCAACGATTTAAGGGGGCGGACTGAAGCTTTCTTT. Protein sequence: CASNDLRGRTEAFF.

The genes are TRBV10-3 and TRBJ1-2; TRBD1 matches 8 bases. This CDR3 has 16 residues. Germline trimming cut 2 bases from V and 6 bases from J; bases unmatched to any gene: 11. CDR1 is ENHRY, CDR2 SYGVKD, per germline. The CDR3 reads CAISEALDRADDGYTF. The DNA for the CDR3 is TGTGCCATCAGTGAGGCATTGGACAGGGCGGACGATGGCTACACCTTC.

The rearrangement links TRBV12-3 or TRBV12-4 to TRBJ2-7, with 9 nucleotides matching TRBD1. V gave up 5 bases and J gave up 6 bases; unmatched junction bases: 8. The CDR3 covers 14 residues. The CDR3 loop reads CASSPWTGEAEQYF. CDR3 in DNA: TGTGCCAGCAGTCCTTGGACAGGGGAAGCCGAGCAGTACTTC.

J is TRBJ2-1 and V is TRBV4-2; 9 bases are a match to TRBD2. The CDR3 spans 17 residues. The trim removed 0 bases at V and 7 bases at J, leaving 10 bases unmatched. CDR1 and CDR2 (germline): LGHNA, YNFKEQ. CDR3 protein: CASSQDGWLAGRNEQFF. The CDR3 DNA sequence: TGTGCCAGCAGCCAAGATGGATGGCTAGCGGGAAGGAATGAGCAGTTCTTC.

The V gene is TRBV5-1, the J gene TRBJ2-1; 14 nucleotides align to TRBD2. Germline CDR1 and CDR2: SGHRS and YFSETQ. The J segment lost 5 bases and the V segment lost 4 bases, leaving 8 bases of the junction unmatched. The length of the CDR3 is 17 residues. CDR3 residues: CASSPTSGRAGDNEQFF. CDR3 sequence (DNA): TGCGCCAGCAGCCCGACTAGCGGGAGGGCCGGAGACAATGAGCAGTTCTTC.

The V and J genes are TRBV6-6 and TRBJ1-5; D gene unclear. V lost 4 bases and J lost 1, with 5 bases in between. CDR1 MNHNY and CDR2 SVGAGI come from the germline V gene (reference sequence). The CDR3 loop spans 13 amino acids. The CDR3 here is CASSWTSNQPQHF. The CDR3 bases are TGTGCCAGCAGTTGGACCAGCAATCAGCCCCAGCATTTT.

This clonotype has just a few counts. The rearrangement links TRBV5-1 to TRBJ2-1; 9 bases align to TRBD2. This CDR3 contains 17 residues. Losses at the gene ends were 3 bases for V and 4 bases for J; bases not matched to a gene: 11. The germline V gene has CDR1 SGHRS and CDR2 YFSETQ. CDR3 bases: TGCGCCAGCAGCTCCCCCCAACGACTAGCGGAGTACAATGAGCAGTTCTTC. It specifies CASSSPQRLAEYNEQFF.

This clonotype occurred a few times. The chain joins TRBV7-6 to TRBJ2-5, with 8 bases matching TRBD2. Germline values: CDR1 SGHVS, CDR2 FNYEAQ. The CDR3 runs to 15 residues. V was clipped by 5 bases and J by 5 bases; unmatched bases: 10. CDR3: CASSTIAGPGETQYF. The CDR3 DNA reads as TGTGCCAGCAGCACCATAGCGGGGCCCGGGGAGACCCAGTACTTC.

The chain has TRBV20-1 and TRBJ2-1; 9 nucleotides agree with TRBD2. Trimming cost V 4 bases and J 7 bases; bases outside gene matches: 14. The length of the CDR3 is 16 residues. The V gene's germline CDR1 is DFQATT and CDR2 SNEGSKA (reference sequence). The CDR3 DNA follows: TGCAGTGCTACAGAATCTTTAGCGGGAGTGTCTAATGAGCAGTTCTTC. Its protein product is CSATESLAGVSNEQFF.

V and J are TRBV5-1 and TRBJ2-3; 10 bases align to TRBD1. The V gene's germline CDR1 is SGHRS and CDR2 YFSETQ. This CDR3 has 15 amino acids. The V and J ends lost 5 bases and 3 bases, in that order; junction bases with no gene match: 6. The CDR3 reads CASRQGQGETDTQYF. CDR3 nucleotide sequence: TGCGCCAGCAGACAAGGACAGGGGGAAACAGATACGCAGTATTTT.

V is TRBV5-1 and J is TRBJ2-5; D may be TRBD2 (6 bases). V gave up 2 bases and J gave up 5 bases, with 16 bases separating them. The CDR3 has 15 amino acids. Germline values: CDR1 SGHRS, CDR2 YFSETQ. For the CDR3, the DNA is TGCGCCAGCAGCTTAAACGGACTAAGCTCGGAGACCCAGTACTTC. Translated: CASSLNGLSSETQYF. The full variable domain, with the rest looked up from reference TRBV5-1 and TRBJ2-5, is KAGVTQTPRYLIKTRGQQVTLSCSPISGHRSVSWYQQTPGQGLQFLFEYFSETQRNKGNFPGRFSGRQFSNSRSEMNVSTLELGDSALYLCASSLNGLSSETQYFGPGTRLLVL.

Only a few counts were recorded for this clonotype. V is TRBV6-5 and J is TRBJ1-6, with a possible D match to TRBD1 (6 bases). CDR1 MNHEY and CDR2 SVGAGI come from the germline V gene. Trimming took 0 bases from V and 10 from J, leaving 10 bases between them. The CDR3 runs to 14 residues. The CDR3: CASSYSGRGSPLHF. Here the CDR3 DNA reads TGTGCCAGCAGTTACTCAGGCAGGGGCTCACCCCTCCACTTT.

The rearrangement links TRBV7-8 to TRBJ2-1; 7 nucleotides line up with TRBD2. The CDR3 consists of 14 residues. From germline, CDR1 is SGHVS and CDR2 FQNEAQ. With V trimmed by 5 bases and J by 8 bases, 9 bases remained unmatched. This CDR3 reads CASSPQREGYEQFF. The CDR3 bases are TGTGCCAGCAGCCCGCAGCGGGAAGGTTATGAGCAGTTCTTC.